These T cell receptor beta chains were read from a single sample in a study of blood T cell repertoires in COVID-19. This table comes from immunoSEQ multiplex PCR, and its TCRdb copy is limited to in-frame clones, with some not included. Seen here are about 360,000 clones, around four fifths observed once, and the top ten hold 3%. Sequencing was carried out using peripheral blood. All receptors come from a man aged 25-45 years with active or convalescent COVID-19. The CDR3 runs from the conserved cysteine through the conserved F or W. A D gene is named only where the DNA matches it firmly. Expanded clones are given a class, and other clones once, few, many or no size at all.

d_call: NA
clone_size: NA
j_call: TRBJ1-2
v_call: TRBV10-3
cdr3_nt: TGTGCCATCCAAACGGTACAGGGAACTAACTATGGCTACACCTTC
cdr3_aa: CAIQTVQGTNYGYTF

d_call: NA
clone_size: once
j_call: TRBJ2-1
v_call: TRBV7-3
cdr3_nt: TGTGCCAGCAGCCACTCGGGGGGGACAGCCTACAATGAGCAGTTCTTC
cdr3_aa: CASSHSGGTAYNEQFF

d_call: TRBD2
clone_size: once
j_call: TRBJ2-7
v_call: TRBV7-9
cdr3_nt: TGTGCCAGCAGCTTTCACCCGGGAGGCCCCAGCTCCTACGAGCAGTACTTC
cdr3_aa: CASSFHPGGPSSYEQYF

d_call: NA
clone_size: NA
j_call: TRBJ2-7
v_call: TRBV2
cdr3_nt: TGTGCCAGCAGTCCGGGTGAGGGCTACGAGCAGTACTTC
cdr3_aa: CASSPGEGYEQYF

d_call: TRBD1
clone_size: few
j_call: TRBJ1-2
v_call: TRBV3-1/TRBV3-2
cdr3_nt: TGTGCCAGCAGCCCCGGGACAGGGGGGTCCTATGGCTACACCTTC
cdr3_aa: CASSPGTGGSYGYTF

d_call: TRBD1
clone_size: NA
j_call: TRBJ2-6
v_call: TRBV9
cdr3_nt: TGTGCCAGCAGCGGAACAGGGGGCTCGAGCTCTGGGGCCAACGTCCTGACTTTC
cdr3_aa: CASSGTGGSSSGANVLTF

d_call: NA
clone_size: NA
j_call: TRBJ1-2
v_call: TRBV9
cdr3_nt: TGTGCCAGCAGCGTAGCGGGGAACTATGGCTACACCTTC
cdr3_aa: CASSVAGNYGYTF

d_call: TRBD1
clone_size: NA
j_call: TRBJ1-1
v_call: TRBV3-1/TRBV3-2
cdr3_nt: TGTGCCAGCAGCCCATCACAGGGGGCTCCCTTCTTT
cdr3_aa: CASSPSQGAPFF

d_call: TRBD1
clone_size: NA
j_call: TRBJ1-4
v_call: TRBV9
cdr3_nt: TGTGCCAGCAGCGGAACTACCGGGACAGGGAATGAAAAACTGTTTTTT
cdr3_aa: CASSGTTGTGNEKLFF

d_call: NA
clone_size: NA
j_call: TRBJ2-7
v_call: TRBV7-9
cdr3_nt: TGTGCCAGCAGCTTAGCGACCACGGGGAGAGGATCCTACGAGCAGTACTTC
cdr3_aa: CASSLATTGRGSYEQYF

d_call: TRBD2
clone_size: once
j_call: TRBJ2-2
v_call: TRBV6-6
cdr3_nt: TGTGCCAGCAGTTACCCGAAATCGGGAGGCCCTGGGGAGCTGTTTTTT
cdr3_aa: CASSYPKSGGPGELFF

d_call: NA
clone_size: NA
j_call: TRBJ2-3
v_call: TRBV4-3
cdr3_nt: TGCGCCAGCAGCCAAGCAATTCGCACAGATACGCAGTATTTT
cdr3_aa: CASSQAIRTDTQYF

d_call: TRBD2
clone_size: NA
j_call: TRBJ2-5
v_call: TRBV11-3
cdr3_nt: TGTGCCAGCAGCTTATCTAGCGGGAGTGGAGAGACCCAGTACTTC
cdr3_aa: CASSLSSGSGETQYF

d_call: TRBD2
clone_size: NA
j_call: TRBJ2-3
v_call: TRBV6-2/TRBV6-3
cdr3_nt: TGTGCCAGCAGTGGGACTAGCGGGATTCCAGATACGCAGTATTTT
cdr3_aa: CASSGTSGIPDTQYF

d_call: NA
clone_size: NA
j_call: TRBJ1-2
v_call: TRBV18
cdr3_nt: TGTGCCAGCTCACCAACTGGCTCACTCGGGGGAGCTAACTATGGCTACACCTTC
cdr3_aa: CASSPTGSLGGANYGYTF

d_call: TRBD1
clone_size: NA
j_call: TRBJ2-7
v_call: TRBV6-6
cdr3_nt: TGTGCCAGCAGGACGTCGACAGGGTTGAGCGAGCAGTACTTC
cdr3_aa: CASRTSTGLSEQYF

d_call: NA
clone_size: NA
j_call: TRBJ2-3
v_call: TRBV5-1
cdr3_nt: TGCGCCAGCAGCTTGGAAGGGAGGAAGACAGATACGCAGTATTTT
cdr3_aa: CASSLEGRKTDTQYF

d_call: NA
clone_size: NA
j_call: TRBJ2-1
v_call: TRBV18
cdr3_nt: TGTGCCAGCTCACCGATGTCCGGGGGCAATGAGCAGTTCTTC
cdr3_aa: CASSPMSGGNEQFF

d_call: TRBD2
clone_size: NA
j_call: TRBJ2-5
v_call: TRBV7-2
cdr3_nt: TGTGCCAGCAGTCCTCTAGCGGGAGGAGGAGAGACCCAGTACTTC
cdr3_aa: CASSPLAGGGETQYF

d_call: NA
clone_size: NA
j_call: TRBJ1-2
v_call: TRBV6-5
cdr3_nt: TGTGCCACCGTTCTTCTGGGGGCGAACTATGGCTACACCTTC
cdr3_aa: CATVLLGANYGYTF

d_call: TRBD2
clone_size: NA
j_call: TRBJ2-3
v_call: TRBV5-8
cdr3_nt: TGTGCCAGCAGCCCAAGTGGGACTAGCGGGGGGATGGGGCCAGATACGCAGTATTTT
cdr3_aa: CASSPSGTSGGMGPDTQYF

d_call: NA
clone_size: NA
j_call: TRBJ1-2
v_call: TRBV6-1
cdr3_nt: TGTGCCAGCAGTGAACAACAGTCTACTTATGGCTACACCTTC
cdr3_aa: CASSEQQSTYGYTF

d_call: NA
clone_size: NA
j_call: TRBJ2-5
v_call: TRBV10-3
cdr3_nt: TGTGCCATCAGTCCGTCACGGGAAGAGACCCAGTACTTC
cdr3_aa: CAISPSREETQYF

d_call: NA
clone_size: once
j_call: TRBJ1-2
v_call: TRBV29-1
cdr3_nt: TGCAGCTCCAACAGGGAGGGGGGTTATGGCTACACCTTC
cdr3_aa: CSSNREGGYGYTF

d_call: TRBD1
clone_size: many
j_call: TRBJ2-1
v_call: TRBV7-2
cdr3_nt: TGTGCCAGCAGCTTAACAGGGGGCATCAATGAGCAGTTCTTC
cdr3_aa: CASSLTGGINEQFF